This entry is about one T cell receptor (beta chain). This CDR3 spans 14 amino acids. Germline CDR1 reads GTSNPN; CDR2 reads SVGIG (reference sequence). V gave up 2 bases and J gave up 0 bases, with 8 bases separating them. This record belongs to a study of blood T cell repertoires in COVID-19. Across the whole study: The study drew acute and convalescent COVID-19 samples from the United States, Italy and Spain.

In the source study's methods: Scientists estimated how many nucleated cells there were by amplifying reference gene primers. The table came from immunoSEQ multiplex PCR; TCRdb's copy has only in-frame clones and leaves some out. That table gives V, J and clone size, and the DNA gave D and trimming. The table records 110,000 or so clones, more than 75% of them present only once. Specimen: peripheral blood. The sequence derives from a woman in her forties or fifties with acute or convalescent COVID-19. V usage is TRBV30 and J usage is TRBJ1-5; D not certain. CDR3 sequence reads: CAWSPHSSNQPQHF. CDR3 DNA: TGTGCCTGGAGTCCCCACTCTAGCAATCAGCCCCAGCATTTT.